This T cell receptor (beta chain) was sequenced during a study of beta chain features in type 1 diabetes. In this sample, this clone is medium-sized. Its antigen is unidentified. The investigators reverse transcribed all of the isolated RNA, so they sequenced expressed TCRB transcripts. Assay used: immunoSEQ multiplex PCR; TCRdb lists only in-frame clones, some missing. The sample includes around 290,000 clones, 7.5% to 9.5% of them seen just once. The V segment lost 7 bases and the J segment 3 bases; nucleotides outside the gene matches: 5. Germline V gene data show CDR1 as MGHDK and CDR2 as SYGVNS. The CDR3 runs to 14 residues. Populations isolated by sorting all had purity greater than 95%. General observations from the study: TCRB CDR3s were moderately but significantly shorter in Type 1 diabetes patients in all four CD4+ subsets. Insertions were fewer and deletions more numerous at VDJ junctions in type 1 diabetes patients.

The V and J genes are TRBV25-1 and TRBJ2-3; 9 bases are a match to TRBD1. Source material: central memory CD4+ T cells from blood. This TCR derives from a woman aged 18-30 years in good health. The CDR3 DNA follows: TGTGCCAGCACCTTCGGGACAGGGACAGATACGCAGTATTTT. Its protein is CASTFGTGTDTQYF.